Given below is one TCR beta chain in context. Antigen unknown. This sample was taken from a study of shared clonotypes between healthy human individuals. General study points: Non-shared clonotypes had lower generation probabilities than those shared by all four donors.

Profiling relied on immunoSEQ multiplex PCR, and the TCRdb table lists in-frame clones only, not all of them. The table includes more than 850,000 clones, approximately 80% detected once. This receptor was obtained from a man aged 18 to 30 in good health. Some clones in this sample may be carry-over from other donors' samples. Sequencing used memory CD4+ T cells from PBMCs. The subset is: CD45RA-negative fraction.

CDR3 coding DNA: TGCGCCAGCAGCTTGGGGGAAGCTTTCTTT. Protein product: CASSLGEAFF. V usage is TRBV5-1 and J usage is TRBJ1-1, with unresolved D. There are 10 residues in the CDR3. Trimming left V 0 bases short and J 8 bases short, with 2 bases between. CDR1 SGHRS and CDR2 YFSETQ come from the germline V gene.